The present T cell receptor beta chain was sequenced within a study of PD-1 blockade in classical Hodgkin lymphoma. General study points: Researchers reported that CD4+ TCR diversity, though not CD8+, rose significantly by C4D1.

Some clones are missing from TCRdb's copy, which holds only in-frame ones; the method was immunoSEQ multiplex PCR. The top ten clones hold about 35% of a sample with roughly 7,000 clones, 80% to 90% of them seen once. Turning to this clone: As yet, its antigen is unknown.

Every patient experienced relapse after autologous stem cell transplantation, and brentuximab vedotin exposure varied. V was cut by 6 bases and J by 7 bases, with 16 bases left in between. CDR3 length: 14 residues. Germline loops: CDR1 SGHNT, CDR2 YYREEE (reference sequence). The chain is built from TRBV5-4 and TRBJ2-2; D is unresolved. The source is a human donor with classical Hodgkin lymphoma. The material sequenced was peripheral blood mononuclear cells (PBMCs), taken at baseline. The CDR3 DNA reads TGTGCCAGCACCCCAACCCCCATCGGCGGGGAGCTGTTTTTT. Its protein product is CASTPTPIGGELFF.